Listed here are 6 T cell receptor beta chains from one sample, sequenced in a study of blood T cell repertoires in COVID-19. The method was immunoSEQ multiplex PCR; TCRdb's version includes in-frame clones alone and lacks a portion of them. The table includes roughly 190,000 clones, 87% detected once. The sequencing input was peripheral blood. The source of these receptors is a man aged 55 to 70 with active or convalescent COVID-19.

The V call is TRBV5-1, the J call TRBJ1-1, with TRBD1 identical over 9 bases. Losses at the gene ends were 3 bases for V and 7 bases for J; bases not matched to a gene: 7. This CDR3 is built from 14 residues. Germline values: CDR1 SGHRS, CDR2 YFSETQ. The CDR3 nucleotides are TGCGCCAGCAGCTCCCGGACAGGGGCATTTGAAGCTTTCTTT. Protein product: CASSSRTGAFEAFF.

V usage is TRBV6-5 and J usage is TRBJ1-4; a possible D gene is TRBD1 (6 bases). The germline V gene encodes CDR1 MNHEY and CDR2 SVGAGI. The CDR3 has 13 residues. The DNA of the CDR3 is TGTGGCACCAGCAGTTATACCGAGGGGGATCTGTTTTTT. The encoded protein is CGTSSYTEGDLFF.

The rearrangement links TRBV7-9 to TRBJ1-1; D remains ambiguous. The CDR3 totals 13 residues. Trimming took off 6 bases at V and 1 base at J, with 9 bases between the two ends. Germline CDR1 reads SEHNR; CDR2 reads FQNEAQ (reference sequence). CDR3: CASSFQSNTEAFF. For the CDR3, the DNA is TGTGCCAGCAGTTTCCAGTCGAACACTGAAGCTTTCTTT.

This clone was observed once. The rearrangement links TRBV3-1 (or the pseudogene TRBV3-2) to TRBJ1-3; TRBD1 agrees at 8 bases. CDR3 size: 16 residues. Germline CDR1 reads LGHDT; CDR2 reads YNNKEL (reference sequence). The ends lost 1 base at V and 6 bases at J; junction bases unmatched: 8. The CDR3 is CASSQASTGAENTIYF. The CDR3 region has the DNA TGTGCCAGCAGCCAAGCCTCGACAGGGGCTGAAAACACCATATATTTT.

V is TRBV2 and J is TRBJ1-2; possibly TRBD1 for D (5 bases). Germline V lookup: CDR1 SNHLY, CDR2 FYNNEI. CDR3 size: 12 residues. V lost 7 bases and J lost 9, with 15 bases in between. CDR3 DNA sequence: TGTGCCAGCACCCCGACGGGGGGTCGCTACACCTTC. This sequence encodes CASTPTGGRYTF.

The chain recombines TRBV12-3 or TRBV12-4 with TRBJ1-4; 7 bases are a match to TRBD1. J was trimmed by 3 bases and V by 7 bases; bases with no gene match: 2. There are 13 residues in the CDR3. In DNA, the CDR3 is TGTGCCAGCATGGGACAGTCTAATGAAAAACTGTTTTTT. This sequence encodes CASMGQSNEKLFF.